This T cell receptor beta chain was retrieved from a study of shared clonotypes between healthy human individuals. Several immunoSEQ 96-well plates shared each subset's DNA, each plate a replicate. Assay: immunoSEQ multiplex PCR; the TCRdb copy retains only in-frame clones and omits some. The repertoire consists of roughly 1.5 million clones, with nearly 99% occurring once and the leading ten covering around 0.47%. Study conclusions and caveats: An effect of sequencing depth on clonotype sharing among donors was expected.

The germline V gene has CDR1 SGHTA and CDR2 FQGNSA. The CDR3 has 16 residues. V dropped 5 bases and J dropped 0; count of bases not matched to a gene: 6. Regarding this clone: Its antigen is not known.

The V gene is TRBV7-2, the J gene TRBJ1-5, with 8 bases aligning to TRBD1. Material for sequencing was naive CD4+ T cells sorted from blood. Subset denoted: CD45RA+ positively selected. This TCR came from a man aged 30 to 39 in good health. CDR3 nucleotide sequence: TGTGCCAGCAGCAGTTACAGGGGGTATAGCAATCAGCCCCAGCATTTT. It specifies CASSSYRGYSNQPQHF.